Listed below are T cell receptor beta chains from one sample, sequenced in a study of graft-versus-host responses after intestinal transplantation. Sequencing used immunoSEQ multiplex PCR; TCRdb keeps in-frame clones, though not all of them. This table holds roughly 69,000 clones, approximately 92% found once. The sequencing here drew on bone marrow, taken roughly 780 days after intestinal transplantation. The receptor set was obtained from a human patient who received an intestinal transplant, so some T cells may come from the graft donor. CDR3s include the opening cysteine and the closing phenylalanine or tryptophan.

TRBJ2-2	TRBV5-4	15	CASSYIAGNTGELFF
TRBJ1-1	TRBV10-3	15	CAISESVTGRTEAFF
TRBJ1-2	TRBV10-2	14	CATAPRQAGHGYTF
TRBJ1-2	TRBV2	14	CASSVRTGAAGYTF
TRBJ1-1	TRBV28	13	CASSPGTGGEAFF
TRBJ1-4	TRBV6-5	14	CASSGDREGEKLFF
TRBJ1-4	TRBV11-3	13	CASTTGANEKLFF
TRBJ2-7	TRBV7-3	21	CASSLKGSASSDTGDDYEQYF
TRBJ2-1	TRBV15	19	CATSRGPDQGGFTYNEQFF
TRBJ2-1	TRBV27	13	CASSLGGGNEQFF
TRBJ2-7	TRBV5-6	15	CASSLGVGSSYEQYF
TRBJ2-1	TRBV30	15	CAWSGGSWSNNEQFF
TRBJ1-1	TRBV11-3	13	CASSLAQGDKAFF
TRBJ2-3	TRBV7-3	13	CASSLNKRDTQYF
TRBJ2-1	TRBV2	11	CASGGPSEQFF
TRBJ1-1	TRBV6-6	15	CASSYSDTGNTEAFF
TRBJ2-5	TRBV12-5	16	CASELRSGGNEETQYF
TRBJ2-2	TRBV27	16	CASSLVAGGPTGELFF
TRBJ1-1	TRBV10-2	14	CASTETPRGTEAFF
TRBJ2-1	TRBV27	15	CASSLEAGGYNEQFF
TRBJ1-3	TRBV6-1	15	CASETQDSSGNTIYF
TRBJ1-3	TRBV4-1	15	CASSQRGGHGNTIYF
TRBJ1-2	TRBV5-6	17	CASSLTYEDSPNYGYTF
TRBJ1-4	TRBV7-9	16	CASSRDRVGGNEKLFF
TRBJ1-4	TRBV5-6	16	CASSEGTGWSREKLFF
TRBJ2-7	TRBV6-6	14	CASGVWGQNYEQYF
TRBJ1-1	TRBV5-4	12	CASSIQNTEAFF
TRBJ2-1	TRBV11-1	12	CASSPGSDEQFF
TRBJ1-1	TRBV29-1	11	CSVVVGREAFF
TRBJ2-5	TRBV7-9	16	CASSRTSGRAPETQYF
TRBJ1-1	TRBV15	17	CATSRVRSGHMNTEAFF
TRBJ2-1	TRBV29-1	13	CSVDEGLYNEQFF
TRBJ1-2	TRBV4-1	15	CASSQVGTEAYGYTF
TRBJ2-5	TRBV11-2	15	CASSLTSGVVETQYF
TRBJ2-7	TRBV29-1	10	CSGIGREQYF
TRBJ2-1	TRBV11-2	13	CASRRLAYNEQFF
TRBJ1-1	TRBV28	15	CASRILTGGRTEAFF
TRBJ1-6	TRBV18	17	CASSPRGASSYNSPLHF
TRBJ2-7	TRBV28	13	CASSFNGRSEQYF
TRBJ2-5	TRBV18	14	CASSPVDVEETQYF
TRBJ2-1	TRBV7-2	17	CASSLIGLAEAYNEQFF
TRBJ2-5	TRBV7-9	15	CASSLFRGGKGTQYF
TRBJ2-3	TRBV4-2	15	CASSQGTGSTDTQYF
TRBJ2-3	TRBV29-1	12	CSVDDSTDTQYF
TRBJ1-2	TRBV10-2	12	CASGTENYGYTF
TRBJ1-1	TRBV6-5	15	CASSFGTGQNTEAFF